Listed below are T cell receptor beta chains from one sample, sequenced in a study of cytomegalovirus exposure and HLA in healthy donors. The protocol was immunoSEQ multiplex PCR, while the TCRdb copy is restricted to in-frame clones and leaves out a portion. The sample carries around 150,000 clones, about 90% recorded once. Input material: PBMCs. These receptors all stem from a woman in her thirties in good health and CMV-seronegative. The CDR3 runs from the conserved cysteine through the conserved F or W. Fields, in order: CDR3 protein, CDR3 DNA, clone size, V gene, J gene, D gene. A D gene is named only where the DNA matches it firmly. Expanded clones are given a class, and other clones once, few, many or no size at all.

CASKIGSSNTGELFF	TGTGCCAGCAAAATTGGCAGTTCGAACACCGGGGAGCTGTTTTTT	-	TRBV2	TRBJ2-2	-
CASSLTSEYYNEQFF	TGTGCCAGCAGTTTAACTAGCGAGTACTACAATGAGCAGTTCTTC	-	TRBV27	TRBJ2-1	TRBD2
CASSYAEEAFF	TGTGCCAGCAGTTACGCAGAGGAAGCTTTCTTT	-	TRBV6-6	TRBJ1-1	-
CASSAPVGQGPLYGYTF	TGTGCCAGCAGTGCTCCGGTGGGGCAGGGGCCTCTCTATGGCTACACCTTC	many	TRBV6-4	TRBJ1-2	-
CSATSGDGQYF	TGCAGTGCTACAAGTGGGGATGGGCAGTACTTC	-	TRBV20-1	TRBJ2-7	-
CASTEMDSLGGELFF	TGTGCCAGCACCGAAATGGACAGTCTGGGCGGGGAGCTGTTTTTT	-	TRBV6-5	TRBJ2-2	-
CASSQDRRIAKNIQYF	TGCGCCAGCAGCCAAGATAGGCGGATAGCCAAAAACATTCAGTACTTC	-	TRBV4-3	TRBJ2-4	-
CASSQGSSIYSGNTIYF	TGCGCCAGCAGCCAAGGTAGCAGCATCTACTCTGGAAACACCATATATTTT	-	TRBV4-3	TRBJ1-3	-
CASSQDPGTSGGYPFEQYF	TGCGCCAGCAGCCAAGATCCCGGGACTAGCGGGGGGTACCCTTTCGAGCAGTACTTC	-	TRBV4-3	TRBJ2-7	TRBD2
CATSIQGAANEAFF	TGTGCCACCAGCATACAGGGGGCCGCGAATGAAGCTTTCTTT	-	TRBV15	TRBJ1-1	TRBD1
CASSPGQTYNEQFF	TGTGCCAGCAGTCCGGGACAGACCTACAATGAGCAGTTCTTC	-	TRBV6-1	TRBJ2-1	TRBD1
CASREQGAGQPQHF	TGTGCCAGCAGAGAACAGGGCGCGGGTCAGCCCCAGCATTTT	-	TRBV7-2	TRBJ1-5	-
CASSEAEGGEHNQPQHF	TGTGCCAGCAGTGAAGCCGAAGGAGGGGAACACAATCAGCCCCAGCATTTT	-	TRBV2	TRBJ1-5	-
CASSVGLAPRGWHIQYF	TGTGCCAGCAGTGTCGGACTAGCGCCGAGAGGGTGGCACATTCAGTACTTC	-	TRBV27	TRBJ2-4	TRBD2
CASSPLGQGSADTQYF	TGCGCCAGCAGCCCACTAGGACAGGGGAGTGCAGATACGCAGTATTTT	-	TRBV4-1	TRBJ2-3	TRBD1
CATSRDPASYEQYF	TGTGCCACCAGCAGAGATCCCGCTAGTTACGAGCAGTACTTC	-	TRBV15	TRBJ2-7	-
CASTYSGGQDNEQFF	TGTGCCAGCACCTACAGCGGGGGTCAAGACAATGAGCAGTTCTTC	-	TRBV7-9	TRBJ2-1	TRBD2
CASSHKAHTGELFF	TGTGCCAGCAGCCATAAGGCACACACCGGGGAGCTGTTTTTT	-	TRBV14	TRBJ2-2	-
CASSSTGGMSSYEQYF	TGTGCCAGCAGTTCAACAGGGGGCATGTCTAGTTACGAGCAGTACTTC	-	TRBV28	TRBJ2-7	TRBD1
CASSLLAGGADTQYF	TGTGCCAGCAGCCTTCTAGCGGGGGGGGCAGATACGCAGTATTTT	-	TRBV11-2	TRBJ2-3	TRBD2
CASSLAWGVSYNEQFF	TGTGCCAGCAGCTTAGCGTGGGGGGTATCCTACAATGAGCAGTTCTTC	-	TRBV7-8	TRBJ2-1	-
CASSVGPQGDTQYF	TGTGCCAGCAGCGTAGGCCCACAGGGGGATACGCAGTATTTT	-	TRBV9	TRBJ2-3	TRBD1
CASSLSGVRTVTGSKNIQYF	TGTGCCAGCAGTTTATCAGGCGTCCGGACGGTGACAGGGTCCAAAAACATTCAGTACTTC	few	TRBV27	TRBJ2-4	TRBD1
CASSPGTAGNTIYF	TGTGCCAGCTCACCAGGGACAGCTGGAAACACCATATATTTT	-	TRBV18	TRBJ1-3	TRBD1
CASSFNGNYEQYF	TGTGCCAGCAGTTTCAACGGAAACTACGAGCAGTACTTC	-	TRBV27	TRBJ2-7	-
CASSQDKRWGASTDTQYF	TGCGCCAGCAGCCAAGATAAGCGTTGGGGGGCTAGCACAGATACGCAGTATTTT	-	TRBV4-1	TRBJ2-3	-
CASSKAGSGGELFF	TGTGCCAGCAGCAAAGCGGGGTCGGGCGGGGAGCTGTTTTTT	-	TRBV7-3	TRBJ2-2	TRBD2
CASSLVLAGAYEQYF	TGTGCCAGCAGCTTGGTTCTAGCGGGGGCCTACGAGCAGTACTTC	-	TRBV5-6	TRBJ2-7	TRBD2
CAWSWGTTNEKLFF	TGTGCCTGGAGTTGGGGCACAACTAATGAAAAACTGTTTTTT	-	TRBV30	TRBJ1-4	-
CSVARGDEQYF	TGCAGCGTCGCCAGGGGTGACGAGCAGTACTTC	-	TRBV29-1	TRBJ2-7	-
CASSLGGGATDTQYF	TGTGCCAGCAGCTTAGGAGGGGGGGCCACAGATACGCAGTATTTT	-	TRBV7-3	TRBJ2-3	-
CASSYVGGPEDTQYF	TGTGCCAGCAGTTACGTGGGAGGGCCCGAAGATACGCAGTATTTT	-	TRBV6-5	TRBJ2-3	TRBD2
CASFQGATDTQYF	TGTGCCAGCTTCCAGGGGGCCACAGATACGCAGTATTTT	few	TRBV18	TRBJ2-3	TRBD1
CASSGTETGQDPYEQYF	TGTGCCAGCAGCGGGACCGAGACAGGGCAGGATCCCTACGAGCAGTACTTC	-	TRBV13	TRBJ2-7	TRBD1
CASSLASTQGPAYEQYF	TGTGCCAGCAGCTTAGCGTCAACTCAAGGTCCCGCCTACGAGCAGTACTTC	-	TRBV7-8	TRBJ2-7	-
CASSFISAGGSYNEQFF	TGTGCCAGCAGCTTCATCAGCGCGGGGGGCTCCTACAATGAGCAGTTCTTC	-	TRBV5-6	TRBJ2-1	TRBD2
CASSQDLRDNEQFF	TGCGCCAGCAGCCAAGATCTCAGGGACAATGAGCAGTTCTTC	-	TRBV4-3	TRBJ2-1	-